These 25 T cell receptor beta chains were all obtained from the same sample, sequenced in a study of shared clonotypes between healthy human individuals. Profiling relied on immunoSEQ multiplex PCR, and the TCRdb table lists in-frame clones only, not all of them. This table has more than 850,000 clones, 75% to 85% appearing once. Sequences were obtained from memory CD4+ T cells from PBMCs. Documented subset: CD45RA-negative fraction. These receptors were obtained from a man aged 18 to 29 in good health. Some clones in this sample may be carry-over from other donors' samples.

The chain employs TRBV6-5 and TRBJ2-7; 8 bases map to TRBD2. The CDR3 covers 15 residues. Germline lookup yields CDR1 MNHEY and CDR2 SVGAGI. Trimming cost V 0 bases and J 5 bases; bases outside gene matches: 6. The CDR3 loop reads CASSYSPGRADEQYF. CDR3 nucleotides: TGTGCCAGCAGTTACTCACCCGGGAGGGCCGACGAGCAGTACTTC.

This rearrangement joins TRBV2 to TRBJ1-2, with no clear D. Deletions cut 3 bases from V and 8 bases from J, with 13 bases between. Germline V gene lookup returns CDR1 SNHLY and CDR2 FYNNEI. CDR3 length: 13 amino acids. CDR3 DNA: TGTGCCAGCAGTGATGACCGCCCTGGAGGCTACACCTTC. Its translation: CASSDDRPGGYTF.

The V call is TRBV7-3, the J call TRBJ1-1; possible D gene TRBD1, 5 bases. The germline CDR1 and CDR2 sequences are SGHTA and FQGTGA. Trimming pared 4 bases from V and 0 bases from J, leaving 6 bases between. This CDR3 contains 13 residues. DNA for the CDR3: TGTGCCAGCAGCTGGACACTGAACACTGAAGCTTTCTTT. It specifies CASSWTLNTEAFF.

Regarding this clone: At the DNA level, this CDR3 is encoded by other sequences in the same sample as well. The chain links TRBV5-1 to TRBJ2-7, with 9 bases fitting TRBD2. The CDR3 consists of 15 residues. The germline V gene has CDR1 SGHRS and CDR2 YFSETQ. The V and J ends lost 0 bases and 6 bases, in that order; junction bases with no gene match: 7. The CDR3 sequence: CASSLEAGGLGEQYF. The CDR3 DNA sequence: TGCGCCAGCAGCTTGGAAGCGGGAGGCTTGGGCGAGCAGTACTTC.

This clone was picked up a small number of times. The sample holds other DNA sequences that translate to the same CDR3. The chain combines TRBV28 with TRBJ1-1; D not certain. The CDR3 length is 13 residues. Germline V gives CDR1 MDHEN, CDR2 SYDVKM. The ends were cut back, 3 bases at V and 2 bases at J, with 7 bases in the middle. Here the CDR3 reads CASSFSRNTEAFF. CDR3 sequence (DNA): TGTGCCAGCAGTTTTAGCCGAAACACTGAAGCTTTCTTT. Based on the CDR3 plus reference TRBV28 and TRBJ1-1, the full variable domain is DVKVTQSSRYLVKRTGEKVFLECVQDMDHENMFWYRQDPGLGLRLIYFSYDVKMKEKGDIPEGYSVSREKKERFSLILESASTNQTSMYLCASSFSRNTEAFFGQGTRLTVV.

This clone was counted ten times or more. The chain joins TRBV15 to TRBJ1-3; D is ambiguous. With 1 base removed from V and 3 bases from J, the gap between germline ends came to 10 bases. Germline CDR1 is LNHNV and CDR2 is YYDKDF (reference sequence). The CDR3 has 15 residues. The CDR3 loop reads CATSRGLPGGNTIYF. The CDR3, as DNA: TGTGCCACCAGCAGAGGCCTACCGGGTGGAAACACCATATATTTT.

This clone was counted at least ten times. The chain couples TRBV11-3 to TRBJ2-1; D is unresolved. In germline, CDR1 is SGHNT, CDR2 YENEEA. The CDR3 loop spans 14 amino acids. V was clipped by 5 bases and J by 9 bases, with 17 bases between them. CDR3 amino acids: CASSPSPSMGEQFF. The CDR3 coding sequence is TGTGCCAGCAGCCCGTCCCCGAGTATGGGTGAGCAGTTCTTC.

The chain's CDR3 is CASSQEVYGLVGGYTF. Here the CDR3 DNA reads TGCGCCAGCAGCCAAGAGGTGTACGGCCTGGTAGGTGGCTACACCTTC. The V call is TRBV4-3, the J call TRBJ1-2; D not resolved. Germline V lookup: CDR1 LGHNA, CDR2 YSLEER. The CDR3 totals 16 residues. V lost 0 bases and J 7 bases, leaving 18 bases between the germline ends.

This chain connects TRBV10-3 to TRBJ2-1; 11 bases agree with TRBD2. V was pared by 4 bases and J by 9 bases, with 14 bases of the junction left unmatched. CDR3 length equals 17 residues. Germline CDR1 and CDR2: ENHRY and SYGVKD. The CDR3 here is CAISASLAGGVNGEQFF. In nucleotides, the CDR3 is TGTGCCATCAGTGCCTCATTAGCGGGAGGGGTGAATGGTGAGCAGTTCTTC.

The V and J genes are TRBV7-3 and TRBJ2-6, with a tentative D call TRBD1 (6 bases). The CDR3 runs to 16 residues. The germline V and J ends were trimmed by 5 bases and 3 bases, with 14 bases remaining between them. CDR1 is SGHTA and CDR2 is FQGTGA in the germline V gene. CDR3 nucleotide sequence: TGTGCCAGCAGCGTCAACAGGGCTGGTGGGGCCAACGTCCTGACTTTC. This encodes CASSVNRAGGANVLTF.

This clone was found once. V usage is TRBV10-3 and J usage is TRBJ2-6; 7 bases align to TRBD1. Per germline, CDR1 ENHRY and CDR2 SYGVKD. This CDR3 is 16 amino acids long. With V trimmed by 9 bases and J by 0 bases, 8 bases remained unmatched. In nucleotides, the CDR3 is TGTGCCATAGGGGGCAGCGCCGCCTCTGGGGCCAACGTCCTGACTTTC. As protein: CAIGGSAASGANVLTF.

This clone was seen more than once but under ten times. One end of the junction is discordant with germline, which a read error may explain. V usage is TRBV10-3 and J usage is TRBJ1-6; a possible D gene is TRBD1 (5 bases). This CDR3 spans 13 amino acids. From germline, CDR1 is ENHRY and CDR2 SYGVKD. The CDR3 region has the DNA TGTGCCATCAGTGAGTCCCCCCTGGGACTGGCCGAATTT. Protein product: CAISESPLGLAEF.

The V call is TRBV29-1, the J call TRBJ2-7, with D unclear. The CDR3 is 13 amino acids. Looked up from germline, CDR1 is SQVTM and CDR2 is ANQGSEA. V lost 1 base and J lost 2, with 9 bases in between. The CDR3 sequence is CSVEGGVTYEQYF. The CDR3 coding sequence is TGCAGCGTTGAAGGTGGGGTTACCTACGAGCAGTACTTC.

A note on this clone: Distinct nucleotide sequences in the sample also encode this CDR3. The chain couples TRBV11-3 to TRBJ2-1; D is uncertain. The CDR3 spans 11 residues. CDR1 is SGHNT, CDR2 YENEEA, per germline. Trimming shortened V by 2 bases and J by 8 bases, and 4 bases separated the two germline ends. This chain's CDR3 is CASSLSDEQFF. The CDR3 coding sequence is TGTGCCAGCAGCTTAAGTGATGAGCAGTTCTTC. The full variable domain, completed using reference TRBV11-3 and TRBJ2-1, is EAGVVQSPRYKIIEKKQPVAFWCNPISGHNTLYWYLQNLGQGPELLIRYENEEAVDDSQLPKDRFSAERLKGVDSTLKIQPAELGDSAVYLCASSLSDEQFFGPGTRLTVL.

This clone was counted between two and nine times. This chain joins TRBV30 and TRBJ2-7; a possible D gene is TRBD2 (6 bases). The V end lost 7 bases, the J end lost 3 bases, and 19 bases lay between the germline ends. This CDR3 spans 14 amino acids. The germline V gene has CDR1 GTSNPN and CDR2 SVGIG (reference sequence). The CDR3 region is CAFFSRDSHYEQYF. Here the CDR3 DNA reads TGTGCCTTTTTTAGTCGGGACTCTCACTACGAGCAGTACTTC.

The chain uses TRBV6-5 and TRBJ2-3; D unresolved. The V end was cut by 4 bases, the J end by 0 bases, with 11 bases between. Germline V gene lookup returns CDR1 MNHEY and CDR2 SVGAGI. The CDR3 totals 15 residues. The CDR3 DNA reads TGTGCCAGCAGTTTCCGCGCTACTAGCACAGATACGCAGTATTTT. It specifies CASSFRATSTDTQYF.

In the case of this clone: Other DNA sequences in this specimen translate into the identical CDR3. The J gene is TRBJ2-1, the V gene TRBV6-5; tentative D call: TRBD1 (5 bases). V was clipped by 2 bases and J by 4 bases, with 6 bases between them. Germline V gene lookup returns CDR1 MNHEY and CDR2 SVGAGI. CDR3 length: 13 residues. DNA of the CDR3: TGTGCCAGCAGTTACAGGGGTTACAATGAGCAGTTCTTC. Translating gives CASSYRGYNEQFF.

This rearrangement joins TRBV7-9 to TRBJ2-1; D gene unclear. The CDR3 extends over 13 amino acids. From germline, CDR1 is SEHNR and CDR2 FQNEAQ (reference sequence). V was trimmed by 2 bases and J by 8 bases, leaving 10 bases between them. The CDR3 region has the DNA TGTGCCAGCAGCTTACGAATCTTCCATGAGCAGTTCTTC. It specifies CASSLRIFHEQFF.

The chain couples TRBV18 to TRBJ1-1; D ambiguous. Deletions cut 8 bases from V and 3 bases from J, with 13 bases between. The CDR3 consists of 13 residues. Germline V gene sequence: CDR1 KGHSH, CDR2 LQKENI. The CDR3 loop reads CASAMGLDTEAFF. CDR3 nucleotide sequence: TGTGCCAGCGCCATGGGCCTGGACACTGAAGCTTTCTTT.

The chain has TRBV28 and TRBJ1-2; D may be TRBD1 (6 bases). The CDR3 contains 22 residues. V was pared by 4 bases and J by 7 bases, with 40 bases between. Per the germline V gene, CDR1 is MDHEN and CDR2 is SYDVKM. The CDR3 region has the DNA TGTGCCAGCAGTTCCCGCTTGGGGGGCAGCAACGATCTAAGAACTCGGAGGGGTGGCTACACCTTC. It yields the protein CASSSRLGGSNDLRTRRGGYTF.

The genes are TRBV27 and TRBJ2-3, with D possibly being TRBD1 (6 bases). Germline loops: CDR1 MNHEY, CDR2 SMNVEV (reference sequence). V lost 5 bases, J lost 0 bases, and 12 bases lay in between. The CDR3 has 15 residues. CDR3 sequence (DNA): TGTGCCAGCAGTAGACAGGTCACCAGCACAGATACGCAGTATTTT. Translated, it gives CASSRQVTSTDTQYF.

The J gene is TRBJ1-4, the V gene TRBV28; the D is unclear. CDR3 length: 15 residues. Germline V CDR1 and CDR2: MDHEN, SYDVKM. Trimming took 4 bases from V and 0 from J, leaving 9 bases between them. This CDR3 is CASSSGRATNEKLFF. The CDR3 DNA sequence: TGTGCCAGCAGTTCGGGCAGAGCAACTAATGAAAAACTGTTTTTT.

Notes on this clone: At the DNA level, this CDR3 is encoded by other sequences in the same sample as well. V gene TRBV15 combines with J gene TRBJ2-2; 12 bases align to TRBD2. Germline V gene sequence: CDR1 LNHNV, CDR2 YYDKDF (reference sequence). The CDR3 covers 16 residues. Trimming took 3 bases from V and 2 from J; bases not matched to a gene: 1. CDR3 nucleotide sequence: TGTGCCACCAGCAGGGGACTAGCGGGTAACACCGGGGAGCTGTTTTTT. Amino acids: CATSRGLAGNTGELFF.

About this clone: This same CDR3 is encoded by further DNA sequences in the sample. V is TRBV28 and J is TRBJ2-7; TRBD1 matches at 10 bases. V lost 4 bases, J lost 3 bases, and 3 bases stayed unmatched. Germline assignment: CDR1 MDHEN and CDR2 SYDVKM. This CDR3 has 14 amino acids. The CDR3 sequence: CASSSGQGLYEQYF. CDR3 DNA sequence: TGTGCCAGCAGTTCGGGACAGGGGCTCTACGAGCAGTACTTC.

A word on this clone: At the DNA level, this CDR3 is encoded by other sequences in the same sample as well. The chain couples TRBV18 to TRBJ2-5; D is ambiguous. This CDR3 has 11 amino acids. The V gene lost 4 bases and the J gene lost 3 bases, with 3 bases spanning the gap. Germline values: CDR1 KGHSH, CDR2 LQKENI. The CDR3 nucleotides are TGTGCCAGCTCACGGGAAGAGACCCAGTACTTC. It specifies CASSREETQYF.